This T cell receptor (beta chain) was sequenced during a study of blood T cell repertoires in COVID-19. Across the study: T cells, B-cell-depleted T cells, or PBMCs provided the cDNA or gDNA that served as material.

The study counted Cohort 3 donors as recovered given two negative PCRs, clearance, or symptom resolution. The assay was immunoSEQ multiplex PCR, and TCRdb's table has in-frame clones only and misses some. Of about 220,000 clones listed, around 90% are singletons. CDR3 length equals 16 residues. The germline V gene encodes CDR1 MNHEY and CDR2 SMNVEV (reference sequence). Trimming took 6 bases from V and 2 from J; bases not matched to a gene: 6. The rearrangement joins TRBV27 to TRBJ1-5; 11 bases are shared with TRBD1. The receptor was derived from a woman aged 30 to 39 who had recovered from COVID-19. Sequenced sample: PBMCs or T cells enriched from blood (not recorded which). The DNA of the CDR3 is TGTGCCAGCAGATACGGACAGGGGGCGGGCAATCAGCCCCAGCATTTT. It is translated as CASRYGQGAGNQPQHF.